This is a list of T cell receptor beta chains from one sample in a study of PD-1 blockade in classical Hodgkin lymphoma. Libraries were prepared by immunoSEQ multiplex PCR; TCRdb keeps only in-frame clonotypes and omits some of them. Among approximately 27,000 clones listed, 89% were seen once. Material: CD4+ T cells from blood. These receptors came from a human donor with classical Hodgkin lymphoma. Each CDR3 is given with its conserved first and last residue. D genes are given only for firm matches. The size field is filled for only some rows; it gives once, few, many or a size class.

d_call	j_call	v_call	clone_size	cdr3_nt	cdr3_aa
.	TRBJ2-7	TRBV7-9	once	TGTGCCAGCAGCTTAGATAACACCTGGGACGAGCAGTACTTC	CASSLDNTWDEQYF
TRBD1	TRBJ2-7	TRBV30	.	TGTGCCTGGAGTCCCCCTTTAGGCAGGGGGCCTTCCTACGAGCAGTACTTC	CAWSPPLGRGPSYEQYF
.	TRBJ2-2	TRBV7-2	.	TGTGCCAGCACCCCTCAGGCCTGGAACACCGGGGAGCTGTTTTTT	CASTPQAWNTGELFF
TRBD2	TRBJ2-5	TRBV19	.	TGTGCCAGTAGGAGACTAGCGGGAGAGGAGACCCAGTACTTC	CASRRLAGEETQYF
.	TRBJ1-1	TRBV18	.	TGTGCCAGCTCACCACTTCTACAAAAGAACACTGAAGCTTTCTTT	CASSPLLQKNTEAFF
.	TRBJ1-2	TRBV6-5	.	TGTGCCAGCAGCACTTTGACCGCAGTTCACTTC	CASSTLTAVHF
.	TRBJ2-3	TRBV18	once	TGTGCCAGCTCACCCGCCCGCACAGATACGCAGTATTTT	CASSPARTDTQYF
TRBD2	TRBJ2-7	TRBV4-1	.	TGCGCCAGCAGCCACCCGGGACTAGCGGGAGCCGAGCAGTACTTC	CASSHPGLAGAEQYF
.	TRBJ2-5	TRBV5-1	once	TGCGCCAGCAGCTTTCCCGGGTTGGTTGAGACCCAGTACTTC	CASSFPGLVETQYF
.	TRBJ1-2	TRBV7-3	.	TGTGCCAGCAGCCCAGACCTCTATGGCTACACCTTC	CASSPDLYGYTF
.	TRBJ2-5	TRBV2	once	TGTGCCAGCAGTGAAGGGGGTACGGTCGTGGGGACCCAGTACTTC	CASSEGGTVVGTQYF
TRBD2	TRBJ2-3	TRBV7-2	once	TGTGCCAGCAGAGAGGGAGGGGCAGATACGCAGTATTTT	CASREGGADTQYF
.	TRBJ2-5	TRBV4-2	.	TGTGCCAGCAGCCAAAATCACGACAGCTACGGCCAAGAGACCCAGTACTTC	CASSQNHDSYGQETQYF